This T cell receptor (beta chain) derives from a study of blood T cell repertoires in COVID-19. On the study more broadly: Researchers got acute and convalescent COVID-19 samples from the United States, Italy and Spain. Sources were T cells, B-cell-depleted T cells, or PBMCs; the material itself was cDNA or gDNA.

The V gene's germline CDR1 is KGHDR and CDR2 SFDVKD. This CDR3 contains 16 residues. Deletions cut 3 bases from V and 3 bases from J, with 16 bases between. As processed by the authors: Quantification of nucleated cells was approximated via reference gene primer amplification. Data came from immunoSEQ multiplex PCR; TCRdb stores just in-frame clones and leaves some out. V and J calls and clone size are given by that table; D and trimming were obtained from the DNA. The table shows a few hundred thousand clones, with 85% to 90% occurring only once. The clonotype was recovered from a man aged 60 to 75 with acute or convalescent COVID-19. The material sequenced was peripheral blood. This sequence joins TRBV24-1 and TRBJ2-5, with a tentative D call TRBD1 (6 bases). For the CDR3, the DNA is TGTGCCACCAGTGATCCACCGACAGGAACCGAAGAGACCCAGTACTTC. This codes for CATSDPPTGTEETQYF.